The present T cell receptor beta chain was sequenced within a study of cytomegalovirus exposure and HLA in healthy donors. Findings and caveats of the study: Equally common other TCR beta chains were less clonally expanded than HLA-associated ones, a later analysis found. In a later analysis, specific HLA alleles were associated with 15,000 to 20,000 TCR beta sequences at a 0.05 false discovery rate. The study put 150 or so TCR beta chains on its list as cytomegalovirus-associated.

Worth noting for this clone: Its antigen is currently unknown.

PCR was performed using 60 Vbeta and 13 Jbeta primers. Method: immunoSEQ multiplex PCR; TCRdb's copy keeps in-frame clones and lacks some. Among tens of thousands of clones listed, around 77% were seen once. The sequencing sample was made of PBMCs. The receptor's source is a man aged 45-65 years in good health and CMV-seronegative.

Here the CDR3 reads CASSAGGGPDTQYF. The CDR3, as DNA: TGTGCCAGCAGCGCGGGGGGAGGGCCAGATACGCAGTATTTT. The rearrangement links TRBV9 to TRBJ2-3; 7 bases match TRBD2. V gave up 3 bases and J gave up 4 bases; unmatched junction bases: 5. The CDR3 covers 14 residues. CDR1 and CDR2 (germline): SGDLS, YYNGEE.